The 25 T cell receptor beta chains below were found in one sample sequenced in a study of blood T cell repertoires in COVID-19. Generated by immunoSEQ multiplex PCR, the TCRdb table keeps only in-frame clones and is missing some. This sample has hundreds of thousands of clones, with roughly 90% found just once. Input material: PBMCs or T cells enriched from blood (not recorded which). The source of these receptors is a woman between 25 and 40 years old with acute COVID-19.

The chain employs TRBV5-1 and TRBJ1-1; D gene unclear. This CDR3 is built from 13 residues. V lost 0 bases and J 6 bases, leaving 9 bases between the germline ends. Germline values: CDR1 SGHRS, CDR2 YFSETQ. Here the CDR3 reads CASSLDAASEAFF. CDR3 coding DNA: TGCGCCAGCAGCTTGGATGCGGCTTCTGAAGCTTTCTTT. Full variable domain (outside the CDR3, taken from reference TRBV5-1 and TRBJ1-1): KAGVTQTPRYLIKTRGQQVTLSCSPISGHRSVSWYQQTPGQGLQFLFEYFSETQRNKGNFPGRFSGRQFSNSRSEMNVSTLELGDSALYLCASSLDAASEAFFGQGTRLTVV.

The J gene is TRBJ1-2, the V gene TRBV10-3, with unresolved D. Germline V gene data show CDR1 as ENHRY and CDR2 as SYGVKD. Trimming cost V 2 bases and J 4 bases, with 11 bases left between them. The CDR3 is 14 residues long. The CDR3, as DNA: TGTGCCATCAGTGAGCAAGGAGGTACCTATGGCTACACCTTC. This encodes CAISEQGGTYGYTF.

The sample holds one count of this clone. The genes are TRBV21-1 and TRBJ2-1; the DNA was not compared with TRBD2, the D call given in the table. TRBV21-1 is flagged as a pseudogene. The CDR3 has 18 residues. In nucleotides, the CDR3 is TGTGCCAGCAGCCCCGTGTGGGTTGGAGGGAGGGAAGATGGTGAGCAGTTCTTC. Its protein product is CASSPVWVGGREDGEQFF.

V is TRBV29-1 and J is TRBJ1-1, with D tentatively TRBD1 (5 bases). The germline V gene encodes CDR1 SQVTM and CDR2 ANQGSEA. The CDR3 is 13 amino acids. Trimming removed 4 bases from V and 4 bases from J, with 13 bases in between. The CDR3 region is CSVVGGLGTEAFF. In nucleotides, the CDR3 is TGCAGCGTTGTGGGGGGGTTGGGCACTGAAGCTTTCTTT.

The rearrangement uses TRBV19 and TRBJ1-5; D is possibly TRBD1 (5 bases). Trimming left V 5 bases short and J 10 bases short, with 27 bases between. The CDR3 is 17 residues long. CDR1 and CDR2 (germline): LNHDA, SQIVND (reference sequence). The CDR3 DNA sequence: TGTGCCAGTAGTGCTGGGAGACGGGGGACGGGTTATAAACCCCAGCATTTT. It codes for CASSAGRRGTGYKPQHF.

The V call is TRBV7-9, the J call TRBJ2-7; possible D gene TRBD2, 7 bases. The CDR3 has 16 residues. The V gene's germline CDR1 is SEHNR and CDR2 FQNEAQ (reference sequence). The V gene lost 5 bases and the J gene lost 2 bases, with 19 bases spanning the gap. CDR3: CASSPEGGRRPYEQYF. For the CDR3, the DNA is TGTGCCAGCAGCCCCGAGGGGGGGCGCCGACCCTACGAGCAGTACTTC.

The rearrangement uses TRBV28 and TRBJ2-7; the match to TRBD2 covers 8 bases. J was trimmed by 1 base and V by 5 bases; bases with no gene match: 10. The CDR3 consists of 16 residues. Germline V gene sequence: CDR1 MDHEN, CDR2 SYDVKM. The CDR3 region is CASSPQGLDRSYEQYF. The CDR3 DNA reads as TGTGCCAGCAGTCCACAGGGACTAGATCGGTCCTACGAGCAGTACTTC.

This CDR3 is CASSPLRGGLGYGYTF. The CDR3 DNA follows: TGTGCCAGCAGTCCGCTTCGAGGGGGATTAGGCTATGGCTACACCTTC. The V gene is TRBV6-6, the J gene TRBJ1-2; D perhaps matches TRBD1 (6 bases). From germline, CDR1 is MNHNY and CDR2 SVGAGI (reference sequence). V lost 5 bases to trimming and J lost 4 bases, with 20 bases between them. The CDR3 contains 16 residues.

This rearrangement joins TRBV7-2 to TRBJ2-7; a weak D match, TRBD2 (6 bases). Germline loops: CDR1 SGHTA, CDR2 FQGNSA. Trimming shortened V by 4 bases and J by 3 bases, and 10 bases separated the two germline ends. The CDR3 spans 13 residues. Here the CDR3 reads CASSSGLNYEQYF. Written as DNA, the CDR3 is TGTGCCAGCAGCTCCGGACTAAACTACGAGCAGTACTTC. Variable domain in full (rest from reference TRBV7-2 and TRBJ2-7): GAGVSQSPSNKVTEKGKDVELRCDPISGHTALYWYRQSLGQGLEFLIYFQGNSAPDKSGLPSDRFSAERTGGSVSTLTIQRTQQEDSAVYLCASSSGLNYEQYFGPGTRLTVT.

The chain uses TRBV10-3 and TRBJ1-5; 9 nucleotides line up with TRBD1. This CDR3 is built from 13 residues. CDR1 is ENHRY and CDR2 is SYGVKD in the germline V gene. The J segment lost 7 bases and the V segment lost 6 bases, leaving 4 bases of the junction unmatched. The CDR3 here is CAIRGDRDQPQHF. The DNA for the CDR3 is TGTGCCATCAGAGGGGACAGGGACCAGCCCCAGCATTTT.

The chain employs TRBV18 and TRBJ2-6; TRBD2 agrees at 7 bases. This CDR3 has 19 residues. Trimming at V came to 3 bases and at J to 0 bases, leaving 11 bases not matched to a gene. Germline V lookup: CDR1 KGHSH, CDR2 LQKENI. The DNA of the CDR3 is TGTGCCAGCTCACCCTACTTTGGGGGGGAAAACTCTGGGGCCAACGTCCTGACTTTC. It is translated as CASSPYFGGENSGANVLTF. Drawing the rest from reference TRBV18 and TRBJ2-6, the complete variable domain is NAGVMQNPRHLVRRRGQEARLRCSPMKGHSHVYWYRQLPEEGLKFMVYLQKENIIDESGMPKERFSAEFPKEGPSILRIQQVVRGDSAAYFCASSPYFGGENSGANVLTFGAGSRLTVL.

The chain joins TRBV5-6 to TRBJ1-1; tentatively, D is TRBD1 (6 bases). CDR3 length: 13 amino acids. V lost 4 bases to trimming and J lost 3 bases, with 10 bases between them. Germline CDR1 and CDR2: SGHDT and YYEEEE. The CDR3 loop is CASSGGQYTEAFF. As DNA, the CDR3 is TGTGCCAGCAGCGGAGGACAGTACACTGAAGCTTTCTTT.

The chain employs TRBV28 and TRBJ1-6; 7 bases are a match to TRBD1. The length of the CDR3 is 13 residues. V gave up 10 bases and J gave up 6 bases; unmatched junction bases: 6. Germline CDR1 reads MDHEN; CDR2 reads SYDVKM. The CDR3 bases are TGTGCCACGACAGGGCTTGTTAATTCACCCCTCCACTTT. The encoded protein is CATTGLVNSPLHF.

This chain joins TRBV12-3 or TRBV12-4 and TRBJ1-2; D remains ambiguous. Trimming removed 5 bases from V and 5 bases from J, with 12 bases in between. The CDR3 has 13 amino acids. CDR3 loop: CASSTGEIYGYTF. The CDR3 nucleotides read TGTGCCAGCAGTACCGGGGAGATTTATGGCTACACCTTC.

J is TRBJ2-2 and V is TRBV21-1; the tabulated D call, TRBD1, remains unverified against the DNA. TRBV21-1 is designated a pseudogene. The CDR3 is made up of 16 amino acids. The CDR3: CASSAGQPANTGELFF. CDR3 DNA: TGTGCCAGCAGCGCGGGACAGCCCGCGAACACCGGGGAGCTGTTTTTT.

The V and J genes are TRBV28 and TRBJ1-4; TRBD1 is a possible D gene (5 bases). Germline CDR1 is MDHEN and CDR2 is SYDVKM. The length of the CDR3 is 13 residues. The V end lost 5 bases, the J end lost 13 bases, and 17 bases lay between the germline ends. Here the CDR3 reads CASSLDPSRGLFF. CDR3 nucleotides: TGTGCCAGCAGTCTTGACCCTTCAAGGGGACTGTTTTTT. The full variable domain, completed using reference TRBV28 and TRBJ1-4, is DVKVTQSSRYLVKRTGEKVFLECVQDMDHENMFWYRQDPGLGLRLIYFSYDVKMKEKGDIPEGYSVSREKKERFSLILESASTNQTSMYLCASSLDPSRGLFFGSGTQLSVL.

A few counts support this clone. The chain has TRBV10-3 and TRBJ2-2, with D possibly TRBD2 on 7 matching bases. V shed 8 bases and J shed 4 bases, with 11 bases lying between them. This CDR3 has 13 amino acids. The germline V gene encodes CDR1 ENHRY and CDR2 SYGVKD. Here the CDR3 reads CAIGGGGTGELFF. The CDR3 region has the DNA TGTGCCATCGGGGGAGGGGGCACCGGGGAGCTGTTTTTT.

V is TRBV18 and J is TRBJ2-7; D may be TRBD2 (7 bases). Germline loops: CDR1 KGHSH, CDR2 LQKENI. V shed 6 bases and J shed 0 bases, with 12 bases lying between them. The CDR3 has 14 residues. The CDR3: CASSTGGSSYEQYF. The CDR3 bases are TGTGCCAGCTCGACGGGGGGCAGCTCCTACGAGCAGTACTTC.

The chain combines TRBV11-3 with TRBJ2-2, with no clear D. The germline V gene has CDR1 SGHNT and CDR2 YENEEA. Trimming shortened V by 2 bases and J by 8 bases, and 18 bases separated the two germline ends. The CDR3 extends over 16 amino acids. CDR3 region: CASSLNTRAERGELFF. CDR3 DNA sequence: TGTGCCAGCAGCTTAAATACGAGAGCCGAGCGAGGGGAGCTGTTTTTT.

The chain recombines TRBV5-1 with TRBJ2-3, with D uncertain. Trimming removed 0 bases at V and 2 bases at J, with 7 bases between. Per the germline V gene, CDR1 is SGHRS and CDR2 is YFSETQ. This CDR3 has 14 amino acids. The CDR3 spells CASSLVQFTDTQYF. DNA for the CDR3: TGCGCCAGCAGCTTGGTGCAGTTCACAGATACGCAGTATTTT.

This chain links TRBV25-1 with TRBJ2-5; D call uncertain. Germline loops: CDR1 MGHDK, CDR2 SYGVNS. V was pared by 3 bases and J by 4 bases, with 6 bases between. CDR3 length: 12 amino acids. This CDR3 reads CASSDYRETQYF. The DNA for the CDR3 is TGTGCCAGCAGTGACTACCGAGAGACCCAGTACTTC.

The table lists this clone with a count of one. The gene calls are TRBV19 and TRBJ1-1; 7 bases are shared with TRBD1. CDR1 and CDR2 from the germline V gene are LNHDA and SQIVND (reference sequence). This CDR3 is built from 18 residues. Trimming at V came to 7 bases and at J to 4 bases, leaving 21 bases not matched to a gene. The CDR3 spells CASKISRRQGSRGTEAFF. The DNA of the CDR3 is TGTGCCAGTAAAATTTCTCGTCGACAGGGATCGAGGGGCACTGAAGCTTTCTTT.

The J gene is TRBJ2-7, the V gene TRBV9; the match to TRBD2 covers 14 bases. The V gene end was trimmed by 3 bases and the J gene end by 0 bases; junction bases not matched to a gene: 8. The CDR3 is made up of 18 amino acids. Germline V gene sequence: CDR1 SGDLS, CDR2 YYNGEE. The CDR3 spells CASSEGLAGVSPSYEQYF. CDR3 DNA: TGTGCCAGCAGCGAGGGACTAGCGGGAGTCTCCCCCTCCTACGAGCAGTACTTC.

This rearrangement joins TRBV7-2 to TRBJ2-2, with D uncertain. The germline V gene encodes CDR1 SGHTA and CDR2 FQGNSA. CDR3 length: 14 residues. Between the trimmed V and J ends, which lost 4 bases and 3 bases, there was a span of 9 bases. The CDR3 DNA sequence: TGTGCCAGCAGCTCTAACCGGGACACCGGGGAGCTGTTTTTT. This encodes CASSSNRDTGELFF.

The chain has TRBV19 and TRBJ1-2; the D gene is possibly TRBD1 (6 bases). Germline V gene lookup returns CDR1 LNHDA and CDR2 SQIVND (reference sequence). The length of the CDR3 is 17 residues. V shed 5 bases and J shed 2 bases, with 21 bases lying between them. The CDR3 coding sequence is TGTGCCAGTAGTGGCAGACAGGACCGCGGTCTAAACTATGGCTACACCTTC. This codes for CASSGRQDRGLNYGYTF.